The 30 T cell receptor beta chains given below trace back to one sample, sequenced in a study of beta chain features in type 1 diabetes. The study reverse transcribed the entire isolated RNA, so it sequenced expressed TCRB transcripts. Sequencing used immunoSEQ multiplex PCR; TCRdb keeps in-frame clones, though not all of them. The data contain roughly 300,000 clones, approximately 9.7% of them singletons. General study points: Type 1 diabetes patients had moderately but significantly shorter TCRB CDR3s in all four CD4+ subsets.

Their antigens remain unidentified. The sequenced sample was central memory CD4+ T cells from blood. The source of these receptors is a man aged 25 to 40 with type 1 diabetes.

The chain couples TRBV30 to TRBJ1-1; D gene uncertain. Germline V CDR1 and CDR2: GTSNPN, SVGIG (reference sequence). The CDR3 is made up of 14 amino acids. Trimming removed 1 base at V and 10 bases at J, with 19 bases between. The CDR3 is CAWSGGPGGPGAFF. CDR3 nucleotide sequence: TGTGCCTGGAGTGGCGGGCCAGGCGGGCCCGGAGCTTTCTTT.

This clone was counted only a few times. This chain joins TRBV6-5 and TRBJ1-1; D is unresolved. CDR3 length: 14 residues. Between the trimmed V and J ends, which lost 0 bases and 4 bases, there was a span of 9 bases. Germline V CDR1 and CDR2: MNHEY, SVGAGI. For the CDR3, the DNA is TGTGCCAGCAGTTACTCGTTTTCAGCCACTGAAGCTTTCTTT. Protein sequence: CASSYSFSATEAFF.

This clone was observed a handful of times. V is TRBV29-1 and J is TRBJ2-7; D might be TRBD1 or TRBD2, each matching 5 bases. Germline CDR1 reads SQVTM; CDR2 reads ANQGSEA. The CDR3 has 13 amino acids. V was shortened by 3 bases and J by 3 bases, with 12 bases between the two germline ends. The CDR3 protein is CSVEGEKVYEQYF. The CDR3 DNA reads TGCAGCGTTGAGGGGGAAAAGGTCTACGAGCAGTACTTC.

This clone was observed a handful of times. The chain carries TRBV28 and TRBJ2-7, with D perhaps matching TRBD1 (5 bases). CDR3 size: 13 residues. The germline V gene has CDR1 MDHEN and CDR2 SYDVKM. V was shortened by 6 bases and J by 2 bases, with 11 bases between the two germline ends. The CDR3 DNA reads as TGTGCCAGCAGGCTGACAGACCCCTACGAGCAGTACTTC. Translated: CASRLTDPYEQYF.

This clone has a handful of counts. The rearrangement uses TRBV5-1 and TRBJ2-7; possible D gene TRBD1, 5 bases. V was cut by 7 bases and J by 1 base, with 15 bases left in between. This CDR3 is 14 amino acids long. The germline V gene encodes CDR1 SGHRS and CDR2 YFSETQ. The CDR3 sequence: CASLQDSTSYEQYF. CDR3 nucleotide sequence: TGCGCCAGCCTACAAGACAGCACTTCCTACGAGCAGTACTTC.

This chain connects TRBV6-6 to TRBJ1-6; TRBD1 matches 7 bases. Looked up from germline, CDR1 is MNHNY and CDR2 is SVGAGI (reference sequence). V gave up 5 bases and J gave up 7 bases; unmatched junction bases: 11. The CDR3 sequence is 16 residues long. CDR3 in amino acids: CASSQTGTRLNSPLHF. CDR3 DNA sequence: TGTGCCAGCAGTCAGACAGGGACAAGACTAAATTCACCCCTCCACTTT.

The chain carries TRBV11-2 and TRBJ2-3; a possible D gene is TRBD2 (6 bases). Germline V lookup: CDR1 SGHAT, CDR2 FQNNGV. The CDR3 length is 13 residues. With 5 bases removed from V and 6 bases from J, the gap between germline ends came to 12 bases. This CDR3 is CASSLFLADTQYF. CDR3 bases: TGTGCCAGCAGCCTGTTCCTAGCGGATACGCAGTATTTT.

V gene TRBV6-6 combines with J gene TRBJ1-3; D may be TRBD1 (6 bases). The CDR3 is 14 residues long. With 6 bases removed from V and 4 bases from J, the gap between germline ends came to 13 bases. Germline CDR1 MNHNY, CDR2 SVGAGI (reference sequence). As DNA, the CDR3 is TGTGCCAGCAGCTACCCAGGGGCCGGAAACACCATATATTTT. Protein: CASSYPGAGNTIYF.

The gene calls are TRBV11-3 and TRBJ2-3; D is unresolved. The germline V and J ends were trimmed by 5 bases and 6 bases, with 15 bases remaining between them. The V gene's germline CDR1 is SGHNT and CDR2 YENEEA. This CDR3 contains 14 residues. The CDR3 bases are TGTGCCAGCAGCCCCGAAGGGTCAAGGGATACGCAGTATTTT. Its translation: CASSPEGSRDTQYF.

This clone has a handful of counts. The sample holds other DNA sequences that translate to the same CDR3. The V call is TRBV30, the J call TRBJ1-2; D not certain. The V and J ends lost 1 base and 1 base respectively, with 7 bases between them. Germline-derived CDR1 and CDR2 are GTSNPN and SVGIG (reference sequence). This CDR3 spans 13 amino acids. The CDR3 spells CAWSAALNYGYTF. CDR3 sequence (DNA): TGTGCCTGGAGTGCAGCTCTTAACTATGGCTACACCTTC.

This clone occurred a few times. A much larger clone sits a single nucleotide away, making a read error possible. V gene TRBV7-2 combines with J gene TRBJ2-3, with TRBD2 matching over 11 bases. Germline V lookup: CDR1 SGHTA, CDR2 FQGNSA. The junction had 3 bases not matched to a gene; V was cut back by 4 bases and J by 3 bases. This CDR3 is 15 amino acids long. This CDR3 reads CASSSGLAETDTQYF. CDR3 DNA: TGTGCCAGCAGCTCGGGACTAGCGGAGACAGATACGCAGTATTTT. The full variable domain, its missing parts supplied by reference TRBV7-2 and TRBJ2-3, is GAGVSQSPSNKVTEKGKDVELRCDPISGHTALYWYRQSLGQGLEFLIYFQGNSAPDKSGLPSDRFSAERTGGSVSTLTIQRTQQEDSAVYLCASSSGLAETDTQYFGPGTRLTVL.

This clone was found a few times. The chain links TRBV30 to TRBJ2-5; D unclear. Trimming left V 2 bases short and J 9 bases short, with 16 bases between. From germline, CDR1 is GTSNPN and CDR2 SVGIG (reference sequence). The CDR3 has 13 amino acids. Here the CDR3 reads CAWSQAASVAQYF. CDR3 bases: TGTGCCTGGAGTCAGGCAGCCTCTGTGGCCCAGTACTTC.

This clone was observed a few times. This chain connects TRBV29-1 to TRBJ1-1; D is ambiguous. Germline CDR1 is SQVTM and CDR2 is ANQGSEA. This CDR3 is built from 11 residues. V lost 5 bases, J lost 6 bases, and 10 bases lay in between. The DNA of the CDR3 is TGCAGCGTTAGTTGGACGGCTGAAGCTTTCTTT. This encodes CSVSWTAEAFF. The full variable domain, its missing parts supplied by reference TRBV29-1 and TRBJ1-1, is SAVISQKPSRDICQRGTSLTIQCQVDSQVTMMFWYRQQPGQSLTLIATANQGSEATYESGFVIDKFPISRPNLTFSTLTVSNMSPEDSSIYLCSVSWTAEAFFGQGTRLTVV.

This clone was detected a few times. The rearrangement links TRBV4-3 to TRBJ1-3; 11 nucleotides match TRBD1. This CDR3 has 16 amino acids. CDR1 is LGHNA, CDR2 YSLEER, per germline. V lost 3 bases, J lost 4 bases, and 5 bases stayed unmatched. The CDR3 nucleotides read TGCGCCAGCAGCCACCAGGGACAGGGGGACGGAAACACCATATATTTT. The encoded protein is CASSHQGQGDGNTIYF.

This clone was counted at least ten times. Other DNA sequences in the sample encode the same CDR3. The chain joins TRBV4-3 to TRBJ1-1; no definite D call. From germline, CDR1 is LGHNA and CDR2 YSLEER. The CDR3 runs 15 residues. The V end lost 3 bases, the J end lost 0 bases, and 11 bases lay between the germline ends. CDR3 sequence: CASSQGDGLNTEAFF. The CDR3 DNA sequence: TGCGCCAGCAGCCAGGGAGACGGATTGAACACTGAAGCTTTCTTT.

At least ten counts were recorded for this clone. The rearrangement links TRBV2 to TRBJ2-7; D might be TRBD1 (5 bases). This CDR3 spans 15 amino acids. The V end lost 4 bases, the J end lost 6 bases, and 19 bases lay between the germline ends. The germline gives CDR1 SNHLY, CDR2 FYNNEI. CDR3 DNA: TGTGCCAGCAGTGGTCAAATTAGGGGTCCGGGCGAGCAGTACTTC. Translation gives CASSGQIRGPGEQYF. Full variable domain (outside the CDR3, taken from reference TRBV2 and TRBJ2-7): EPEVTQTPSHQVTQMGQEVILRCVPISNHLYFYWYRQILGQKVEFLVSFYNNEISEKSEIFDDQFSVERPDGSNFTLKIRSTKLEDSAMYFCASSGQIRGPGEQYFGPGTRLTVT.

This sequence joins TRBV25-1 and TRBJ1-2; D gene ambiguous. Germline-derived CDR1 and CDR2 are MGHDK and SYGVNS. Trimming took 1 base from V and 3 from J, leaving 12 bases between them. CDR3 length: 15 residues. CDR3 region: CASSESEGYHYGYTF. Written as DNA, the CDR3 is TGTGCCAGCAGTGAATCGGAAGGATACCACTATGGCTACACCTTC.

This clone was detected only a few times. V is TRBV6-6 and J is TRBJ2-7; D gene ambiguous. This CDR3 contains 14 residues. Trimming removed 10 bases at V and 2 bases at J, with 18 bases between. CDR1 MNHNY and CDR2 SVGAGI come from the germline V gene (reference sequence). The DNA of the CDR3 is TGTGCCACCCAGTTCCCGGGCACGACCTACGAGCAGTACTTC. Residues: CATQFPGTTYEQYF.

The V call is TRBV6-6, the J call TRBJ1-2; tentative D call: TRBD1 (5 bases). Germline V CDR1 and CDR2: MNHNY, SVGAGI (reference sequence). The length of the CDR3 is 15 residues. Trimming removed 4 bases from V and 8 bases from J, with 20 bases in between. CDR3 residues: CASSSRVTGTEGYTF. The CDR3 coding sequence is TGTGCCAGCAGTTCAAGGGTAACGGGGACTGAAGGCTACACCTTC.

This clone has just a few counts. This chain's CDR3 is CASSPSTGTATDTQYF. The DNA of the CDR3 is TGTGCCAGCAGCCCGTCGACAGGGACCGCCACAGATACGCAGTATTTT. The chain employs TRBV5-7 and TRBJ2-3; 7 bases align to TRBD1. TRBV5-7 is an open reading frame, and its role is uncertain. Trimming cost V 4 bases and J 2 bases; bases outside gene matches: 10. This CDR3 has 16 amino acids.

On this clone itself: Different DNA sequences within this sample yield the same CDR3. The V and J genes are TRBV2 and TRBJ1-1; D gene ambiguous. The V gene lost 7 bases and the J gene lost 1 base, with 10 bases spanning the gap. Germline lookup yields CDR1 SNHLY and CDR2 FYNNEI. The CDR3 runs 13 residues. The CDR3 reads CASTQDTNTEAFF. The CDR3 DNA follows: TGTGCCAGCACTCAAGACACGAACACTGAAGCTTTCTTT. The full variable domain, completed using reference TRBV2 and TRBJ1-1, is EPEVTQTPSHQVTQMGQEVILRCVPISNHLYFYWYRQILGQKVEFLVSFYNNEISEKSEIFDDQFSVERPDGSNFTLKIRSTKLEDSAMYFCASTQDTNTEAFFGQGTRLTVV.

A remark on this clone: Different DNA sequences within this sample yield the same CDR3. The genes are TRBV7-9 and TRBJ2-3; TRBD1 is a possible D gene (6 bases). CDR3 length: 16 residues. V gave up 1 base and J gave up 0 bases, with 11 bases separating them. Germline V CDR1 and CDR2: SEHNR, FQNEAQ (reference sequence). CDR3 region: CASSLGGQGSTDTQYF. As DNA, the CDR3 is TGTGCCAGCAGCTTAGGCGGCCAGGGGAGCACAGATACGCAGTATTTT.

This clone came up a few times. Other DNA sequences in this sample translate to the same CDR3. This chain joins TRBV4-3 and TRBJ2-7; D unclear. This CDR3 comprises 15 residues. Germline V gene data show CDR1 as LGHNA and CDR2 as YSLEER. Trimming shortened V by 1 base and J by 3 bases, and 13 bases separated the two germline ends. Here the CDR3 reads CASSQGVGQIYEQYF. The CDR3 DNA sequence: TGCGCCAGCAGCCAAGGTGTCGGGCAGATCTACGAGCAGTACTTC.

Regarding this clone: Other nucleotide sequences in the sample specify the same CDR3. The chain recombines TRBV7-2 with TRBJ2-5, with D maybe TRBD2 (5 bases). Per the germline V gene, CDR1 is SGHTA and CDR2 is FQGNSA. This CDR3 has 15 residues. With 1 base removed from V and 3 bases from J, the gap between germline ends came to 12 bases. The CDR3 protein is CASSLVGVREETQYF. Here the CDR3 DNA reads TGTGCCAGCAGCTTAGTCGGGGTACGGGAAGAGACCCAGTACTTC. Full variable domain (missing parts from reference TRBV7-2 and TRBJ2-5): GAGVSQSPSNKVTEKGKDVELRCDPISGHTALYWYRQSLGQGLEFLIYFQGNSAPDKSGLPSDRFSAERTGGSVSTLTIQRTQQEDSAVYLCASSLVGVREETQYFGPGTRLLVL.

With respect to this clone: Within the sample, other DNA sequences also encode this same CDR3. The chain employs TRBV4-3 and TRBJ1-2, with 8 positions matching TRBD1. J gave up 4 bases and V 0 bases, and 4 bases lay outside the gene matches. The germline V gene has CDR1 LGHNA and CDR2 YSLEER. The CDR3 extends over 15 amino acids. CDR3 nucleotide sequence: TGCGCCAGCAGCCAAGATACAGGGGGGGGCTATGGCTACACCTTC. Translated, it gives CASSQDTGGGYGYTF.

The rearrangement uses TRBV2 and TRBJ1-2; possible D gene TRBD1, 5 bases. Germline V CDR1 and CDR2: SNHLY, FYNNEI. Deletions cut 7 bases from V and 3 bases from J, with 15 bases between. The CDR3 sequence is 14 residues long. The CDR3 is CASKHDQGDYGYTF. CDR3 in DNA: TGTGCCAGCAAGCATGATCAGGGCGACTATGGCTACACCTTC.

The V gene is TRBV25-1, the J gene TRBJ1-4; 12 nucleotides agree with TRBD1. The CDR3 sequence is 15 residues long. Germline V lookup: CDR1 MGHDK, CDR2 SYGVNS. Germline trimming cut 4 bases from V and 7 bases from J; bases unmatched to any gene: 4. The DNA for the CDR3 is TGTGCCAGCAGTGGGGACAGGGGGCGGTCTGAAAAACTGTTTTTT. Translated, it gives CASSGDRGRSEKLFF.

This clone was seen more than once but under ten times. The genes are TRBV19 and TRBJ1-2; TRBD1 is a possible D gene (5 bases). The germline gives CDR1 LNHDA, CDR2 SQIVND (reference sequence). This CDR3 spans 12 amino acids. Deletions cut 5 bases from V and 5 bases from J, with 9 bases between. CDR3 DNA: TGTGCCAGTAGTCCTCGACAGTATGGCTACACCTTC. Amino acids: CASSPRQYGYTF.

A few counts support this clone. The chain carries TRBV7-2 and TRBJ2-5; D possibly matches TRBD1 or TRBD2 (5 bases each). The CDR3 has 14 residues. Germline V CDR1 and CDR2: SGHTA, FQGNSA. Trimming took off 4 bases at V and 6 bases at J, with 15 bases between the two ends. The CDR3: CASSYRDLEKTQYF. CDR3 nucleotides: TGTGCCAGCAGCTATAGGGACCTTGAAAAGACCCAGTACTTC.

This chain links TRBV6-6 with TRBJ2-5; TRBD2 agrees at 9 bases. CDR3 length: 15 amino acids. V shed 2 bases and J 7 bases; nucleotides not matched to a gene: 8. Germline lookup yields CDR1 MNHNY and CDR2 SVGAGI (reference sequence). Written as DNA, the CDR3 is TGTGCCAGCAGTTACCTAGCGGGGAGTAGCGGGACCCAGTACTTC. Its protein product is CASSYLAGSSGTQYF.